This T cell receptor beta chain was captured in a study of T cell changes during pregnancy in multiple sclerosis. V was clipped by 3 bases and J by 5 bases, with 8 bases between them. This CDR3 is 11 amino acids long. Germline V gene lookup returns CDR1 DFQATT and CDR2 SNEGSKA (reference sequence). The data were produced by immunoSEQ multiplex PCR, yet TCRdb's version contains in-frame clones alone and is incomplete. This table has approximately 37,000 clones, 90% to 95% appearing once. V is TRBV20-1 and J is TRBJ2-7; D is uncertain. The sequence was collected from a female donor in good health, enrolled as a control in a pregnancy study. Source: CD4+ T cells from peripheral blood mononuclear cells, taken in the third trimester of pregnancy. The CDR3 sequence: CSASYLDEQYF. CDR3 nucleotide sequence: TGCAGTGCTAGCTACCTAGACGAGCAGTACTTC.